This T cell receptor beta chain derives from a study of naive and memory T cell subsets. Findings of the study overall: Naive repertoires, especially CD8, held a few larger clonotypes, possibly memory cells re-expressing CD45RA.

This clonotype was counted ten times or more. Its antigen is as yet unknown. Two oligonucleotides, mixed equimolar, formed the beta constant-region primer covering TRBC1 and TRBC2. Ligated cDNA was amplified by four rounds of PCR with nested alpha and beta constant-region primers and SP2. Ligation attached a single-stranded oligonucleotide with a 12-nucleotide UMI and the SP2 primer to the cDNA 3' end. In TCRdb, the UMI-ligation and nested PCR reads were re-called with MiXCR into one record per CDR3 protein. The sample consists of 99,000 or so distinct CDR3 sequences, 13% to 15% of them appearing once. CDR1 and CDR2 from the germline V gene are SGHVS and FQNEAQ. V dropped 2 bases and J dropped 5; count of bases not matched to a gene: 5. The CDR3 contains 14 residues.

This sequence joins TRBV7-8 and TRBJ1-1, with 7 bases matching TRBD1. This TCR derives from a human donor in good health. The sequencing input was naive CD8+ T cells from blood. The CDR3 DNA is TGTGCCAGCAGCTTACAGGGGGAGAGGACTGAAGCTTTCTTT. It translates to CASSLQGERTEAFF.